The 16 T cell receptor beta chains below all came from one sample that was sequenced in a study of long-term antiretroviral therapy in people with HIV. At the survey level, the v3.0 immunoSEQ assay was run. TCRdb keeps only in-frame clones here, not all; method: immunoSEQ multiplex PCR. Of some 29,000 clones in the sample, 95% to 98% were seen once. This specimen consisted of unsorted PBMCs, obtained 7.6 years after starting antiretroviral therapy. The receptors were sampled from a man aged 25-45 years with HIV.

The chain recombines TRBV7-2 with TRBJ2-1, with 9 bases matching TRBD1. V trimming: 3 bases; J trimming: 7 bases; junction bases outside the gene matches: 19. There are 19 residues in the CDR3. Germline lookup yields CDR1 SGHTA and CDR2 FQGNSA. The CDR3 DNA sequence: TGTGCCAGCAGCTTCCGACAGGGGGTAAAAACAGACCCCCCTAATGAGCAGTTCTTC. This sequence encodes CASSFRQGVKTDPPNEQFF. Full variable domain (remainder filled in from reference TRBV7-2 and TRBJ2-1): GAGVSQSPSNKVTEKGKDVELRCDPISGHTALYWYRQSLGQGLEFLIYFQGNSAPDKSGLPSDRFSAERTGGSVSTLTIQRTQQEDSAVYLCASSFRQGVKTDPPNEQFFGPGTRLTVL.

This clone was observed once. The rearrangement links TRBV7-8 to TRBJ2-7; 15 positions match TRBD2. The CDR3 sequence is 17 residues long. Per germline, CDR1 SGHVS and CDR2 FQNEAQ. V shed 5 bases and J 4 bases; nucleotides not matched to a gene: 9. The CDR3 is CASSQQRGLAGGYEQYF. CDR3 nucleotides: TGTGCCAGCAGCCAACAACGGGGACTAGCGGGAGGTTACGAGCAGTACTTC. The full variable domain, in which reference TRBV7-8 and TRBJ2-7 provide the parts outside the CDR3, is GAGVSQSPRYKVAKRGQDVALRCDPISGHVSLFWYQQALGQGPEFLTYFQNEAQLDKSGLPSDRFFAERPEGSVSTLKIQRTQQEDSAVYLCASSQQRGLAGGYEQYFGPGTRLTVT.

This chain links TRBV6-5 with TRBJ1-1, with D maybe TRBD1 (5 bases). This CDR3 contains 15 residues. The V and J ends lost 6 bases and 4 bases respectively, with 18 bases between them. CDR1 is MNHEY and CDR2 is SVGAGI in the germline V gene. The CDR3 DNA is TGTGCCAGCAGACACGGTCGGGGAAGGGGCACTGAAGCTTTCTTT. Translation: CASRHGRGRGTEAFF.

The chain recombines TRBV7-2 with TRBJ2-7; the match to TRBD1 covers 8 bases. The CDR3 loop spans 14 amino acids. The ends lost 1 base at V and 1 base at J; junction bases unmatched: 0. Germline V gives CDR1 SGHTA, CDR2 FQGNSA. The CDR3 nucleotides read TGTGCCAGCAGCTTAGGGACAGGGTCCTACGAGCAGTACTTC. Protein: CASSLGTGSYEQYF.

V gene TRBV27 combines with J gene TRBJ2-3; 7 positions agree with TRBD2. The V segment lost 2 bases and the J segment 0 bases; nucleotides outside the gene matches: 8. Germline loops: CDR1 MNHEY, CDR2 SMNVEV (reference sequence). The CDR3 length is 17 residues. The CDR3 DNA reads TGTGCCAGCAGTTTAAGGGCCAGAGCGGGGAGCACAGATACGCAGTATTTT. Protein product: CASSLRARAGSTDTQYF.

The chain has TRBV13 and TRBJ2-7; the D is unclear. Germline CDR1 PRHDT, CDR2 FYEKMQ (reference sequence). This CDR3 is built from 12 residues. Trimming pared 2 bases from V and 6 bases from J, leaving 8 bases between. CDR3 bases: TGTGCCAGCAGCTTACCGGCAGGCGAGCAGTACTTC. This translates into CASSLPAGEQYF.

The rearrangement joins TRBV2 to TRBJ2-5; tentatively, D is TRBD2 (5 bases). Per the germline V gene, CDR1 is SNHLY and CDR2 is FYNNEI. With 4 bases removed from V and 4 bases from J, the gap between germline ends came to 10 bases. This CDR3 has 13 residues. In DNA, the CDR3 is TGTGCCAGCAGTGGAGGGTTCGGAGAGACCCAGTACTTC. Its protein is CASSGGFGETQYF.

The gene calls are TRBV11-3 and TRBJ2-5; 9 positions match TRBD1. Germline loops: CDR1 SGHNT, CDR2 YENEEA. The CDR3 is made up of 16 amino acids. V was pared by 1 base and J by 5 bases, with 8 bases of the junction left unmatched. CDR3 coding DNA: TGTGCCAGCAGCTTAGGACCGGGAGGACAGGGGGAGACCCAGTACTTC. This sequence encodes CASSLGPGGQGETQYF.

V is TRBV13 and J is TRBJ1-1, with D maybe TRBD1 (5 bases). Trimming removed 2 bases at V and 8 bases at J, with 9 bases between. Germline CDR1 and CDR2: PRHDT and FYEKMQ (reference sequence). This CDR3 spans 12 amino acids. Here the CDR3 reads CASSLRNREAFF. The CDR3 region has the DNA TGTGCCAGCAGCTTAAGGAACAGGGAAGCTTTCTTT.

The chain joins TRBV2 to TRBJ1-1; D unresolved. The CDR3 runs to 16 residues. The germline V gene encodes CDR1 SNHLY and CDR2 FYNNEI. Trimming removed 6 bases from V and 0 bases from J, with 17 bases in between. The CDR3 sequence: CASSLLVRGMNTEAFF. The CDR3 DNA sequence: TGTGCCAGCAGCCTCCTCGTACGGGGTATGAACACTGAAGCTTTCTTT.

The chain links TRBV19 to TRBJ2-7, with TRBD2 matching over 12 bases. In germline, CDR1 is LNHDA, CDR2 SQIVND (reference sequence). The CDR3 totals 16 residues. V lost 5 bases to trimming and J lost 2 bases; unmatched junction nucleotides: 7. The CDR3 loop reads CASSPRGLAGPYEQYF. The CDR3 DNA reads as TGTGCCAGTAGTCCCCGAGGACTAGCGGGACCCTACGAGCAGTACTTC.

This clone was seen only once. The chain is built from TRBV6-6 and TRBJ2-7, with D tentatively TRBD1 (6 bases). V dropped 6 bases and J dropped 5 bases, with 20 bases sitting between them. There are 15 residues in the CDR3. CDR1 and CDR2 from the germline V gene are MNHNY and SVGAGI (reference sequence). The CDR3 spells CASSRQPGVRDEQYF. Here the CDR3 DNA reads TGTGCCAGCAGCCGCCAGCCAGGGGTGCGGGACGAGCAGTACTTC.

V usage is TRBV7-3 and J usage is TRBJ2-3; D unclear. Germline V gene data show CDR1 as SGHTA and CDR2 as FQGTGA. V was shortened by 1 base and J by 5 bases, with 7 bases between the two germline ends. There are 13 residues in the CDR3. The DNA for the CDR3 is TGTGCCAGCAGCTTAATGGTCGGAGATACGCAGTATTTT. This translates into CASSLMVGDTQYF.

The J gene is TRBJ2-5, the V gene TRBV7-8; D is uncertain. CDR1 SGHVS and CDR2 FQNEAQ come from the germline V gene. The V gene lost 5 bases and the J gene lost 1 base, with 2 bases spanning the gap. This CDR3 contains 11 residues. The CDR3 DNA follows: TGTGCCAGCAGCCTCCAAGAGACCCAGTACTTC. It translates to CASSLQETQYF. The full variable domain, its missing parts supplied by reference TRBV7-8 and TRBJ2-5, is GAGVSQSPRYKVAKRGQDVALRCDPISGHVSLFWYQQALGQGPEFLTYFQNEAQLDKSGLPSDRFFAERPEGSVSTLKIQRTQQEDSAVYLCASSLQETQYFGPGTRLLVL.

V usage is TRBV11-2 and J usage is TRBJ2-5; TRBD1 matches 7 bases. J gave up 2 bases and V 11 bases, and 8 bases lay outside the gene matches. The CDR3 covers 13 residues. CDR1 SGHAT and CDR2 FQNNGV come from the germline V gene. Written as DNA, the CDR3 is TGTGCCCAGCTAAGGGGGCTTCAAGAGACCCAGTACTTC. This encodes CAQLRGLQETQYF.

This rearrangement joins TRBV19 to TRBJ1-2; D is possibly TRBD1 (5 bases). CDR1 and CDR2 (germline): LNHDA, SQIVND (reference sequence). There are 14 residues in the CDR3. Trimming pared 3 bases from V and 3 bases from J, leaving 11 bases between. In nucleotides, the CDR3 is TGTGCCAGTAGTATGGTCACGGGGGACTATGGCTACACCTTC. This gives the protein CASSMVTGDYGYTF.